Below, one TCR beta chain is given with its context. Its cognate antigen is unknown. This entry belongs to a study of cytomegalovirus exposure and HLA in healthy donors. Looking at the study overall: Genetic ancestry analysis placed around four fifths of the 300 to 500 donors that were genotyped in the Caucasian-associated cluster.

The study's findings and limits: Later on, an analysis found that several of the most significant clusters appeared to be linked to common viral pathogens, which included parvovirus B19. Some highly shared sequence variants likely arose as a pipeline artifact. When a later analysis was performed, an Asian-associated ancestry cluster reportedly had fewer N-insertions than the roughly 700-donor mean.

PCR primers comprised 60 Vbeta and 13 Jbeta primers. Sequencing was performed with immunoSEQ multiplex PCR; in TCRdb, only in-frame clones are kept and a portion is missing. The sample consists of about 61,000 clones, 89% of them appearing once. This sequence originates from a young man in good health and CMV-seropositive. The sequencing sample was made of PBMCs.

Here the CDR3 DNA reads TGTGCCAGCAGTTCGTTACATAGCCGTGCGAACTATGGCTACACCTTC. Amino acid sequence: CASSSLHSRANYGYTF. The chain recombines TRBV28 with TRBJ1-2; D gene uncertain. Trimming pared 4 bases from V and 2 bases from J, leaving 17 bases between. CDR3 length: 16 residues. The germline CDR1 and CDR2 sequences are MDHEN and SYDVKM.